This T cell receptor (beta chain) was profiled in a study of blood T cells in healthy people across ages. About the study: There was about one barcoded beta molecule captured by template switching per two T cells.

Every sample gave at least 5 micrograms of total RNA when it was extracted. In regard to this clonotype: An end of the junction does not agree with germline; a read error may underlie this.

Next came a second PCR, run for about 7 to 12 cycles, which used a sample-barcoded 5' primer along with a J-beta primer mix. Each cDNA molecule was tagged by a template-switch adaptor that had 12 random nucleotides. TCRdb redid the calling of the 5' RACE reads with MiXCR, one entry per CDR3 protein. The sample contains 700,000 or so distinct CDR3 sequences, over 40% of which appear only once. What was sequenced was blood. The source is a man older than 75 in good health.

The CDR3 bases are TGTGCCACCTGTGACTCCAGGGGTAGCAATCAGCCCCAGCATTTT. This translates into CATCDSRGSNQPQHF. This chain joins TRBV24-1 and TRBJ1-5; tentatively, D is TRBD1 (6 bases). Germline lookup yields CDR1 KGHDR and CDR2 SFDVKD. The CDR3 totals 15 residues.